Below, 28 T cell receptor beta chains from the same sample are listed, as sequenced in a study of CD8 T cells in ankylosing spondylitis. General study findings and limits: Among TCR beta sequences, a motif of several highly homologous variants appeared characteristic of ankylosing spondylitis blood.

The antigens these receptors bind are not known. TCRdb called the 5' RACE reads again in MiXCR, with one record for every CDR3 protein. The profile covers a few hundred thousand distinct CDR3 sequences, with 17% appearing a single time and 1% taken by the ten largest. Sequenced: blood, either unsorted or a sorted T cell fraction (not recorded which). The receptors here all came from a male donor with ankylosing spondylitis.

This rearrangement joins TRBV7-9 to TRBJ1-1; no firm D call. CDR1 is SEHNR, CDR2 FQNEAQ, per germline (reference sequence). The CDR3 consists of 13 residues. V shed 5 bases and J shed 1 base, with 8 bases lying between them. The CDR3 DNA reads as TGTGCCAGCAGCAATCCACCGAACACTGAAGCTTTCTTT. Protein product: CASSNPPNTEAFF.

This clonotype was recorded at least ten times. The rearrangement links TRBV5-1 to TRBJ2-1, with unresolved D. Deletions cut 3 bases from V and 14 bases from J, with 12 bases between. This CDR3 spans 11 amino acids. Per the germline V gene, CDR1 is SGHRS and CDR2 is YFSETQ. This chain's CDR3 is CASSYYGVEFF. The CDR3 coding sequence is TGCGCCAGCAGCTACTACGGAGTGGAGTTCTTC.

This clonotype was seen more than once but under ten times. This sequence joins TRBV24-1 and TRBJ2-7; D remains ambiguous. Trimming took 3 bases from V and 3 from J, leaving 14 bases between them. Germline CDR1 is KGHDR and CDR2 is SFDVKD. The CDR3 sequence is 15 residues long. As DNA, the CDR3 is TGTGCCACCAGTGATCAGGTCCCTTCGGTCTACGAGCAGTACTTC. Its translation is CATSDQVPSVYEQYF.

This clonotype was picked up many times. The chain couples TRBV12-3 or TRBV12-4 to TRBJ2-2, with 8 bases that match TRBD1. The V and J ends lost 8 bases and 5 bases, in that order; junction bases with no gene match: 7. The CDR3 loop spans 14 amino acids. The CDR3 sequence is CASGRTGSTGELFF. The DNA of the CDR3 is TGTGCCAGCGGACGGACAGGGAGTACCGGGGAGCTGTTTTTT.

This clonotype was seen more than once but under ten times. This chain uses TRBV29-1 with TRBJ2-1; 11 bases map to TRBD1. This CDR3 comprises 12 residues. The V and J ends lost 7 bases and 6 bases, in that order; junction bases with no gene match: 2. The germline V gene encodes CDR1 SQVTM and CDR2 ANQGSEA. CDR3 in DNA: TGCAGCGGAGGACAGGGGGCCAATGAGCAGTTCTTC. It is translated as CSGGQGANEQFF.

This clonotype was counted between two and nine times. The chain couples TRBV4-2 to TRBJ1-4; tentatively, D is TRBD1 (5 bases). Germline assignment: CDR1 LGHNA and CDR2 YNFKEQ. The CDR3 length is 17 residues. Between the trimmed V and J ends, which lost 0 bases and 5 bases, there was a span of 16 bases. This CDR3 reads CASSQDRMGGGNEKLFF. In DNA, the CDR3 is TGTGCCAGCAGCCAAGATCGGATGGGGGGGGGGAATGAAAAACTGTTTTTT.

The CDR3: CASSPGQWPTEAFF. The CDR3 DNA reads TGTGCCAGCAGCCCCGGACAGTGGCCCACTGAAGCTTTCTTT. The chain is built from TRBV5-8 and TRBJ1-1, with a tentative D call TRBD1 (6 bases). Trimming took 4 bases from V and 4 from J, leaving 14 bases between them. Germline V lookup: CDR1 SGHTS, CDR2 YDEGEE. CDR3 length equals 14 residues. Looking up the rest from reference TRBV5-8 and TRBJ1-1 gives the full variable domain: EAGVTQSPTHLIKTRGQQATLRCSPISGHTSVYWYQQALGLGLQFLLWYDEGEERNRGNFPPRFSGRQFPNYSSELNVNALELEDSALYLCASSPGQWPTEAFFGQGTRLTVV.

This clonotype was recorded a few times. V is TRBV12-3 or TRBV12-4 and J is TRBJ1-2, with a tentative D call TRBD1 (6 bases). The CDR3 runs 13 residues. Trimming stripped 6 bases from V and 10 bases from J, with 18 bases between. The chain's CDR3 is CASSWKTGSVYTF. The CDR3 coding sequence is TGTGCCAGCAGCTGGAAAACAGGGTCGGTCTACACCTTC.

This clonotype was counted a few times. The chain is built from TRBV10-3 and TRBJ2-7, with a possible D match to TRBD2 (5 bases). CDR1 and CDR2 from the germline V gene are ENHRY and SYGVKD. The CDR3 spans 13 residues. V gave up 6 bases and J gave up 3 bases, with 12 bases separating them. This chain's CDR3 is CAISPDYVYEQYF. CDR3 nucleotides: TGTGCCATCAGCCCTGACTATGTCTACGAGCAGTACTTC.

There are many counts of this clonotype. This chain joins TRBV5-6 and TRBJ2-7; perhaps D is TRBD1 or TRBD2 (5 bases each). V was pared by 1 base and J by 1 base, with 12 bases between. CDR3 length: 15 amino acids. CDR1 SGHDT and CDR2 YYEEEE come from the germline V gene. The CDR3 DNA is TGTGCCAGCAGCTTGTCCGGGGCGGAGTCCTACGAGCAGTACTTC. It translates to CASSLSGAESYEQYF. Based on the CDR3 plus reference TRBV5-6 and TRBJ2-7, the full variable domain is DAGVTQSPTHLIKTRGQQVTLRCSPKSGHDTVSWYQQALGQGPQFIFQYYEEEERQRGNFPDRFSGHQFPNYSSELNVNALLLGDSALYLCASSLSGAESYEQYFGPGTRLTVT.

V gene TRBV5-1 combines with J gene TRBJ2-7; D remains unclear. Germline CDR1 reads SGHRS; CDR2 reads YFSETQ. CDR3 size: 14 residues. V was pared by 0 bases and J by 5 bases, with 12 bases between. The CDR3 protein is CASSLAPYSHEQYF. The CDR3 DNA follows: TGCGCCAGCAGCTTGGCCCCCTATTCCCACGAGCAGTACTTC.

This clonotype has just a few counts. This rearrangement joins TRBV20-1 to TRBJ2-1; TRBD2 aligns across 10 bases. The trim removed 1 base at V and 6 bases at J, leaving 9 bases unmatched. CDR1 is DFQATT and CDR2 is SNEGSKA in the germline V gene (reference sequence). This CDR3 is built from 16 residues. CDR3 sequence reads: CSARAGAGGPSNEQFF. As DNA, the CDR3 is TGCAGTGCTAGAGCTGGAGCGGGAGGGCCCTCCAATGAGCAGTTCTTC.

This clonotype was counted between two and nine times. J is TRBJ2-1 and V is TRBV5-1; TRBD1 aligns across 7 bases. With V trimmed by 4 bases and J by 9 bases, 13 bases remained unmatched. Germline CDR1 SGHRS, CDR2 YFSETQ. The CDR3 extends over 15 amino acids. The CDR3 spells CASSLGTVNHGEQFF. The CDR3 DNA follows: TGCGCCAGCAGCCTCGGGACAGTTAATCACGGTGAGCAGTTCTTC.

This clonotype was counted at least ten times. The rearrangement links TRBV10-3 to TRBJ1-5, with 8 bases lining up with TRBD1. The germline gives CDR1 ENHRY, CDR2 SYGVKD. The CDR3 is 18 amino acids. Trimming at V came to 7 bases and at J to 0 bases, leaving 14 bases not matched to a gene. CDR3 DNA sequence: TGTGCCATCACTGGACAGGGTCCTCTCAACGCTAGCAATCAGCCCCAGCATTTT. Its translation is CAITGQGPLNASNQPQHF.

This clonotype has a handful of counts. The V gene is TRBV2, the J gene TRBJ2-7; 9 positions match TRBD2. CDR1 and CDR2 (germline): SNHLY, FYNNEI. The V gene end was trimmed by 4 bases and the J gene end by 5 bases; junction bases not matched to a gene: 3. CDR3 length equals 13 residues. CDR3 in amino acids: CASSARGGDEQYF. Written as DNA, the CDR3 is TGTGCCAGCAGTGCGCGGGGGGGGGACGAGCAGTACTTC.

This clonotype has more than one count but fewer than ten. This chain connects TRBV5-1 to TRBJ2-6; no definite D call. There are 14 residues in the CDR3. The V gene's germline CDR1 is SGHRS and CDR2 YFSETQ. V was trimmed by 7 bases and J by 0 bases, leaving 8 bases between them. Here the CDR3 reads CASGRFSGANVLTF. The CDR3 nucleotides are TGCGCCAGCGGCAGATTCTCTGGGGCCAACGTCCTGACTTTC.

This clonotype has at least ten counts. The chain uses TRBV5-1 and TRBJ2-5; 9 bases align to TRBD2. The V gene's germline CDR1 is SGHRS and CDR2 YFSETQ. V gave up 0 bases and J gave up 5 bases; unmatched junction bases: 2. CDR3 length: 14 residues. The CDR3 bases are TGCGCCAGCAGCTTGGGCCTAGCGGGGGAGACCCAGTACTTC. Its protein product is CASSLGLAGETQYF.

This chain joins TRBV20-1 and TRBJ2-3, with D perhaps matching TRBD1 (5 bases). V lost 1 base and J 3 bases, leaving 11 bases between the germline ends. The CDR3 totals 14 residues. Germline CDR1 is DFQATT and CDR2 is SNEGSKA (reference sequence). In DNA form, the CDR3 reads TGCAGTGCTAGAGCTGACAGTTCTACAGATACGCAGTATTTT. Residues: CSARADSSTDTQYF.

The sample holds many counts of this clonotype. This chain's CDR3 is CASKGLVGELFF. CDR3 coding DNA: TGTGCCAGCAAGGGACTGGTCGGGGAGCTGTTTTTT. The chain is built from TRBV27 and TRBJ2-2, with D perhaps matching TRBD2 (6 bases). The CDR3 contains 12 residues. Trimming removed 7 bases from V and 7 bases from J, with 10 bases in between. Germline lookup yields CDR1 MNHEY and CDR2 SMNVEV (reference sequence).

The chain couples TRBV6-1 to TRBJ1-2; no clear D gene. The length of the CDR3 is 15 residues. CDR1 is MNHNS, CDR2 SASEGT, per germline. V shed 5 bases and J shed 3 bases, with 16 bases lying between them. This CDR3 is CASSLDRWEHYGYTF. The CDR3 bases are TGTGCCAGCAGTCTGGACCGGTGGGAGCACTATGGCTACACCTTC.

V usage is TRBV2 and J usage is TRBJ1-6; 8 nucleotides agree with TRBD1. The CDR3 has 14 amino acids. Germline-derived CDR1 and CDR2 are SNHLY and FYNNEI. The junction had 3 bases not matched to a gene; V was cut back by 3 bases and J by 8 bases. The CDR3 region is CASSDRTGYSPLHF. CDR3 in DNA: TGTGCCAGCAGTGACCGGACAGGGTATTCACCCCTCCACTTT.

The chain combines TRBV11-2 with TRBJ1-1; no firm D call. CDR1 is SGHAT, CDR2 FQNNGV, per germline. Deletions cut 3 bases from V and 3 bases from J, with 8 bases between. The CDR3 totals 13 residues. The CDR3 here is CASSFRTDTEAFF. In DNA, the CDR3 is TGTGCCAGCAGCTTCCGAACGGACACTGAAGCTTTCTTT.

This clonotype was found a few times. This chain connects TRBV12-3 or TRBV12-4 to TRBJ2-3, with a weak D call TRBD1 (5 bases). The V end lost 4 bases, the J end lost 9 bases, and 17 bases lay between the germline ends. This CDR3 is 14 amino acids long. CDR3 region: CASSSREAGHTQYF. CDR3 nucleotides: TGTGCCAGCAGTTCCCGCGAGGCAGGGCACACGCAGTATTTT.

At least ten counts were recorded for this clonotype. The rearrangement links TRBV12-3 or TRBV12-4 to TRBJ2-1; D is ambiguous. This CDR3 contains 14 residues. The germline V and J ends were trimmed by 4 bases and 3 bases, with 10 bases remaining between them. The CDR3 coding sequence is TGTGCCAGCAGTTCATCGCCGGACTACAATGAGCAGTTCTTC. Its protein is CASSSSPDYNEQFF.

This clonotype showed up many times. The V call is TRBV29-1, the J call TRBJ2-5; 8 positions match TRBD2. With 4 bases clipped from V and 2 bases from J, the junction kept 6 bases outside the gene matches. The germline CDR1 and CDR2 sequences are SQVTM and ANQGSEA. This CDR3 contains 14 residues. The CDR3 sequence is CSVGLLAGQETQYF. CDR3 nucleotides: TGCAGCGTTGGATTGCTAGCGGGTCAAGAGACCCAGTACTTC.

The chain links TRBV6-2 or TRBV6-3 to TRBJ2-7, with D perhaps matching TRBD2 (6 bases). Germline CDR1 reads MNHEY; CDR2 reads SVGEGT. V lost 5 bases, J lost 2 bases, and 16 bases lay in between. This CDR3 has 15 amino acids. Written as DNA, the CDR3 is TGTGCCAGCAGTCGACTAGTCCCGTCCGCCTACGAGCAGTACTTC. Translated: CASSRLVPSAYEQYF.

This clonotype turned up a few times. The genes are TRBV7-2 and TRBJ2-1; D gene unclear. Trimming removed 3 bases from V and 8 bases from J, with 5 bases in between. In germline, CDR1 is SGHTA, CDR2 FQGNSA. This CDR3 is 11 amino acids long. This chain's CDR3 is CASSLSYEQFF. The CDR3 bases are TGTGCCAGCAGCTTGAGCTATGAGCAGTTCTTC.

The rearrangement uses TRBV4-2 and TRBJ2-1; TRBD2 matches 13 bases. The J segment lost 3 bases and the V segment lost 7 bases, leaving 15 bases of the junction unmatched. The CDR3 loop spans 19 amino acids. CDR1 is LGHNA and CDR2 is YNFKEQ in the germline V gene. CDR3 bases: TGTGCCAGCAACAACGCGGTGGGACTAGCGGGGAAAAACTACAATGAGCAGTTCTTC. Its translation is CASNNAVGLAGKNYNEQFF.